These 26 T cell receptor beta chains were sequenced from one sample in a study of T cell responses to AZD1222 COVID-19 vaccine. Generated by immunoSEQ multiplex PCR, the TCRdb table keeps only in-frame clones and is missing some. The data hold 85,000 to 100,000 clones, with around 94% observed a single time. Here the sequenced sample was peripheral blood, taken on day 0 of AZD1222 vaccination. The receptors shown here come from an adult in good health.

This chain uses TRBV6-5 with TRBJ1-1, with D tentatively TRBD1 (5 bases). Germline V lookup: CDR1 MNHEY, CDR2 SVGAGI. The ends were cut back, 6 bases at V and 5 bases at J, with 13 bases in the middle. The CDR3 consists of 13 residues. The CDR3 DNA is TGTGCCAGCAGCCGACGGGGCAAGACTGAAGCTTTCTTT. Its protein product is CASSRRGKTEAFF.

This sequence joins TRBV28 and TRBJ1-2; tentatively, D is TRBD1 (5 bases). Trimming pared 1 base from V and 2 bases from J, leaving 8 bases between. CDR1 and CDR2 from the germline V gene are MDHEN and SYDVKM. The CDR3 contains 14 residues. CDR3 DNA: TGTGCCAGCAGTTTATCAGGGATAAACTATGGCTACACCTTC. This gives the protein CASSLSGINYGYTF.

The CDR3 DNA follows: TGTGCCAGCAGCCCCCCGAGTGGGACTAGAGGGACGGATGAGCAGTTCTTC. Its protein product is CASSPPSGTRGTDEQFF. The chain uses TRBV3-1 (or the pseudogene TRBV3-2) and TRBJ2-1; 8 nucleotides agree with TRBD2. The length of the CDR3 is 17 residues. Germline V gene data show CDR1 as LGHDT and CDR2 as YNNKEL (reference sequence). The V and J ends lost 4 bases and 8 bases, in that order; junction bases with no gene match: 16.

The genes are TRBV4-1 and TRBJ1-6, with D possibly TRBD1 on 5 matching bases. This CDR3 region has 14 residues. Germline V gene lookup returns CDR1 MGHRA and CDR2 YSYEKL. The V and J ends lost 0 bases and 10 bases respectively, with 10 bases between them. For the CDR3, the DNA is TGCGCCAGCAGCCAAGAGTCAGGGTGGTCACCCCTCCACTTT. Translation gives CASSQESGWSPLHF.

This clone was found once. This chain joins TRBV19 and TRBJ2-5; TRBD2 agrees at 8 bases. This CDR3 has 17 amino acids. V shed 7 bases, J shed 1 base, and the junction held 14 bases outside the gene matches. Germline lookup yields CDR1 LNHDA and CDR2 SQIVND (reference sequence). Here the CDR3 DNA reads TGTGCCAGTAAGGGGGGAAGGCTAGCGGGCATCCAAGAGACCCAGTACTTC. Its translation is CASKGGRLAGIQETQYF.

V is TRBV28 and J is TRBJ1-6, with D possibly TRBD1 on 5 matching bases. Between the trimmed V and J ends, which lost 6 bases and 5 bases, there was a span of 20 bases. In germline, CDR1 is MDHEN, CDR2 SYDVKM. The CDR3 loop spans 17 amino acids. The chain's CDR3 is CASSHTGRDLDNSPLHF. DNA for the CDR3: TGTGCCAGCAGCCACACTGGGAGGGACTTGGATAATTCACCCCTCCACTTT. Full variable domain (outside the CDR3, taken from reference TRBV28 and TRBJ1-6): DVKVTQSSRYLVKRTGEKVFLECVQDMDHENMFWYRQDPGLGLRLIYFSYDVKMKEKGDIPEGYSVSREKKERFSLILESASTNQTSMYLCASSHTGRDLDNSPLHFGNGTRLTVT.

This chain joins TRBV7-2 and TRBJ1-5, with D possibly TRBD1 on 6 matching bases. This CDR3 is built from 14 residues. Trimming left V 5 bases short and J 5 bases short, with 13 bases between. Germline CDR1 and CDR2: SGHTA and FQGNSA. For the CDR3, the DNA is TGTGCCAGCAGCCCCGGACAGCGGGATCAGCCCCAGCATTTT. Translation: CASSPGQRDQPQHF.

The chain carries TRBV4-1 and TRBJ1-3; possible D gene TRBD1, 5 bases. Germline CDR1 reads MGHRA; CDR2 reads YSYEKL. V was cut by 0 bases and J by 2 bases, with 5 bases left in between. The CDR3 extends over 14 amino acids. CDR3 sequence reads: CASSQDRAGNTIYF. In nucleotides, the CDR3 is TGCGCCAGCAGCCAAGACAGGGCTGGAAACACCATATATTTT.

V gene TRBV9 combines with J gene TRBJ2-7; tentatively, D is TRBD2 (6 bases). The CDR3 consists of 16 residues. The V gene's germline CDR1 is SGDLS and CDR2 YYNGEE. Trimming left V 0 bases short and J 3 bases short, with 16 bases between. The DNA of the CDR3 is TGTGCCAGCAGCGTAGTGGAAGGCGGGGCCGACTACGAGCAGTACTTC. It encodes CASSVVEGGADYEQYF.

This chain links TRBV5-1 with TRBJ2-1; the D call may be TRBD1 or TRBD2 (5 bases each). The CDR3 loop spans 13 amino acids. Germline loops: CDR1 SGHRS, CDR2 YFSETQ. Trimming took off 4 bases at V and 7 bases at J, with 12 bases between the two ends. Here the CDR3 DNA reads TGCGCCAGCAGCATCGGGACGAAGAATGAGCAGTTCTTC. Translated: CASSIGTKNEQFF.

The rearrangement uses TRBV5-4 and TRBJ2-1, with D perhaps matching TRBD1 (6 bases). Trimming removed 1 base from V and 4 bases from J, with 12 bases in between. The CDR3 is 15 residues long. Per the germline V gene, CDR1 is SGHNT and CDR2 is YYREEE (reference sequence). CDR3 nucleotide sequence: TGTGCCAGCAGCTTGAAGGGACAACTATACAATGAGCAGTTCTTC. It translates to CASSLKGQLYNEQFF.

CDR3 residues: CASSLGKGGKGDTQYF. CDR3 in DNA: TGTGCCAGCAGCTTAGGAAAAGGGGGCAAGGGAGATACGCAGTATTTT. The chain carries TRBV11-2 and TRBJ2-3; 7 nucleotides line up with TRBD1. The germline V gene encodes CDR1 SGHAT and CDR2 FQNNGV. The junction had 9 bases not matched to a gene; V was cut back by 1 base and J by 5 bases. This CDR3 contains 16 residues.

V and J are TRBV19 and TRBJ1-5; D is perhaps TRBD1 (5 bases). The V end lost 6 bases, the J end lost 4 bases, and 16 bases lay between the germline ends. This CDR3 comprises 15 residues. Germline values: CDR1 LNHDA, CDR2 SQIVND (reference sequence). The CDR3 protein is CASRPFQGWNQPQHF. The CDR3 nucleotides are TGTGCCAGTAGACCTTTCCAGGGTTGGAATCAGCCCCAGCATTTT.

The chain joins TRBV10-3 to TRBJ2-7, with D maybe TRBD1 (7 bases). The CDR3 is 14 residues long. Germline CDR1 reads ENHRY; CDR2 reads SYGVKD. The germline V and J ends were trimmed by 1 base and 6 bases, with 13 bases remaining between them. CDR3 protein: CAISELEGAGEQYF. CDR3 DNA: TGTGCCATCAGTGAGTTGGAGGGGGCAGGCGAGCAGTACTTC.

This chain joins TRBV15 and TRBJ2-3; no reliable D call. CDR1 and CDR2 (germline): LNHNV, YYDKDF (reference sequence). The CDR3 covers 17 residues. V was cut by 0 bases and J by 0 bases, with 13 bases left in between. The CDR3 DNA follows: TGTGCCACCAGCAGAGATAATTGGCAGCCTAGCACAGATACGCAGTATTTT. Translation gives CATSRDNWQPSTDTQYF. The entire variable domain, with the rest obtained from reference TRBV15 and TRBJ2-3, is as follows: DAMVIQNPRYQVTQFGKPVTLSCSQTLNHNVMYWYQQKSSQAPKLLFHYYDKDFNNEADTPDNFQSRRPNTSFCFLDIRSPGLGDTAMYLCATSRDNWQPSTDTQYFGPGTRLTVL.

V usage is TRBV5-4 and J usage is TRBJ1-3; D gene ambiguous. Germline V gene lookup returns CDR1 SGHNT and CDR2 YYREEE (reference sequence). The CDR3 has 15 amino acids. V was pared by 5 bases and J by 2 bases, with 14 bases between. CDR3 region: CASRDRRETGNTIYF. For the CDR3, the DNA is TGTGCCAGCAGAGATAGGAGGGAAACTGGAAACACCATATATTTT.

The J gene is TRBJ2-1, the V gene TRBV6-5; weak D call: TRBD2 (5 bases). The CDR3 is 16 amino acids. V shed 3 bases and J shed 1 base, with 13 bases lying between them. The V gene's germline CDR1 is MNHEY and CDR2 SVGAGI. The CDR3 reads CASSYPSMGSYNEQFF. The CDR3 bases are TGTGCCAGCAGTTATCCTAGCATGGGGTCCTACAATGAGCAGTTCTTC.

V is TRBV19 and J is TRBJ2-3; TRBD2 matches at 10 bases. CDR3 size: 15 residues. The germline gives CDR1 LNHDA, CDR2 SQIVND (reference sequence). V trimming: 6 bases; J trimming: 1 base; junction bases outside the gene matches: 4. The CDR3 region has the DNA TGTGCCAGTAGCCCTAGCGGGGGCCGCACAGATACGCAGTATTTT. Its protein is CASSPSGGRTDTQYF.

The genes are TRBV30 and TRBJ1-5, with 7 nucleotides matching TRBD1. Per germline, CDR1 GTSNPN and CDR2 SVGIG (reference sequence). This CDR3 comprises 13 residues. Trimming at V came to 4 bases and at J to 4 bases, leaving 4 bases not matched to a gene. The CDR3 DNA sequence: TGTGCCTGGAACCGGGACAGAAATCAGCCCCAGCATTTT. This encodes CAWNRDRNQPQHF. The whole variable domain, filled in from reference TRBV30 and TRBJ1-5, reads SQTIHQWPATLVQPVGSPLSLECTVEGTSNPNLYWYRQAAGRGLQLLFYSVGIGQISSEVPQNLSASRPQDRQFILSSKKLLLSDSGFYLCAWNRDRNQPQHFGDGTRLSIL.

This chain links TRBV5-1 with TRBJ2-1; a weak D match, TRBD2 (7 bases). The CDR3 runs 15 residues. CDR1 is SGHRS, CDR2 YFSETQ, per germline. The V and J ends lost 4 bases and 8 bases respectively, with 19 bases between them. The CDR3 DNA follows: TGCGCCAGCAGCCCGGGTGGGAGGGGGGTCGATGAGCAGTTCTTC. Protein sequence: CASSPGGRGVDEQFF.

The CDR3 here is CASSQDERQYDEQYF. The CDR3 DNA reads TGCGCCAGCAGCCAAGATGAGAGACAGTACGACGAGCAGTACTTC. V and J are TRBV4-1 and TRBJ2-7, with D perhaps matching TRBD1 (5 bases). Trimming left V 0 bases short and J 5 bases short, with 14 bases between. The V gene's germline CDR1 is MGHRA and CDR2 YSYEKL. CDR3 length: 15 residues.

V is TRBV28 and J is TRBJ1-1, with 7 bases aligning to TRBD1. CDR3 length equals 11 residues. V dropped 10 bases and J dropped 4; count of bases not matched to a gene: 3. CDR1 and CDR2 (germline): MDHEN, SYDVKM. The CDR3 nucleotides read TGTGCCACCGCAGGGGGCACTGAAGCTTTCTTT. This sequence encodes CATAGGTEAFF.

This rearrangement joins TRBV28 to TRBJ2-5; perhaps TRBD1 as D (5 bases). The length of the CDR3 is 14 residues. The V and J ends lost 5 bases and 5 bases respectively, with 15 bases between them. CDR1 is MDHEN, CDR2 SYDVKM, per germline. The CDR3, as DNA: TGTGCCAGCAGTCCGACTCGGAACAGGGAGACCCAGTACTTC. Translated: CASSPTRNRETQYF.

This CDR3 reads CASSLRGGLAGEQYF. CDR3 sequence (DNA): TGTGCCAGCAGTTTGAGGGGAGGGCTAGCAGGCGAGCAGTACTTC. The J gene is TRBJ2-7, the V gene TRBV28; 7 nucleotides match TRBD2. Germline assignment: CDR1 MDHEN and CDR2 SYDVKM. This CDR3 spans 15 amino acids. J was trimmed by 6 bases and V by 3 bases; bases with no gene match: 11. The variable domain in full, completed from reference TRBV28 and TRBJ2-7, reads DVKVTQSSRYLVKRTGEKVFLECVQDMDHENMFWYRQDPGLGLRLIYFSYDVKMKEKGDIPEGYSVSREKKERFSLILESASTNQTSMYLCASSLRGGLAGEQYFGPGTRLTVT.

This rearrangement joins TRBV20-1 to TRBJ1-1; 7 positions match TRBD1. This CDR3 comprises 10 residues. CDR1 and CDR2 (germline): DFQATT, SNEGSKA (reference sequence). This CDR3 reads CKGANTEAFF. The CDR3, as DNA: TGCAAGGGGGCGAACACTGAAGCTTTCTTT.

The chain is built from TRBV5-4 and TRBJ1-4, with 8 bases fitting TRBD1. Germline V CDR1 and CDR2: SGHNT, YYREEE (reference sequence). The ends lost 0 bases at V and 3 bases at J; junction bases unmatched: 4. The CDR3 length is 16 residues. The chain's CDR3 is CASSLDRGSANEKLFF. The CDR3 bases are TGTGCCAGCAGCTTGGACAGGGGGAGTGCTAATGAAAAACTGTTTTTT.